This T cell receptor (beta chain) was identified during a study of T cells in women clearing cervical HPV infection. This CDR3 comprises 13 residues. V dropped 5 bases and J dropped 3 bases, with 10 bases sitting between them. The germline gives CDR1 GTSNPN, CDR2 SVGIG (reference sequence). TCRdb's table, derived via immunoSEQ multiplex PCR, lists solely in-frame clones and lacks some. The repertoire shows tens of thousands of clones; the top ten hold about 0.94%. Points on this clone: The read is 3 residues too short to cover the CDR3 end, so that end is filled in from the germline J gene.

The clonotype comes from a woman aged 18 to 75 with a cervical HPV16 infection that either progressed to CIN3+ or cleared (not recorded which). The specimen was blood buffy coat. V is TRBV30 and J is TRBJ2-2; possibly TRBD2 for D (5 bases). The sequenced CDR3 bases are TGTGCCTGGGTCCAGGAGGACACCGGGGAG. Protein product: CAWVQEDTGE. The whole CDR3 protein reads CAWVQEDTGELFF.